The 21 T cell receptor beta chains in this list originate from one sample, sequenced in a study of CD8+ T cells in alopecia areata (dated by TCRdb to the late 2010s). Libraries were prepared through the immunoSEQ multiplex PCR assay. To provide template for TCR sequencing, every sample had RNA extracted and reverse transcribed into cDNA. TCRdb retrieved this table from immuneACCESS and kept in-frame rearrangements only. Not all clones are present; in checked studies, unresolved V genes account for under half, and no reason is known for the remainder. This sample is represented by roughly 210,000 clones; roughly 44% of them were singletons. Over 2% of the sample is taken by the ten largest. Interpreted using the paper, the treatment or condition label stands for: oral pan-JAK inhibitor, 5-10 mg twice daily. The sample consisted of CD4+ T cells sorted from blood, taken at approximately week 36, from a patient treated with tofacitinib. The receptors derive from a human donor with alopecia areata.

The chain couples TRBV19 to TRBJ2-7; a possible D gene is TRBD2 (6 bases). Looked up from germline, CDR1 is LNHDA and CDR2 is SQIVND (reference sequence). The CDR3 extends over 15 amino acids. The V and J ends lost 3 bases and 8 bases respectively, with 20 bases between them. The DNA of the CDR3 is TGTGCCAGTAGTATTGGCCGGGACTCCACTCCGAAGCAGTACTTC. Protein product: CASSIGRDSTPKQYF.

CDR3 in DNA: TGTGCCAGCCTCAGTTACCCGACCTACGAGCAGTACTTC. This encodes CASLSYPTYEQYF. This rearrangement joins TRBV13 to TRBJ2-7; D is undetermined. This CDR3 is built from 13 residues. Trimming removed 8 bases at V and 2 bases at J, with 13 bases between. Germline assignment: CDR1 PRHDT and CDR2 FYEKMQ (reference sequence).

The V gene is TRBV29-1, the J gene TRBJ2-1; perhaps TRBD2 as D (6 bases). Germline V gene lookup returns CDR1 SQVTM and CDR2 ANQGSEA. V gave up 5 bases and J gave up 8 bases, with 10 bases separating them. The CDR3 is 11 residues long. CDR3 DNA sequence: TGCAGCGTTCATCGGAGGGATGAGCAGTTCTTC. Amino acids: CSVHRRDEQFF.

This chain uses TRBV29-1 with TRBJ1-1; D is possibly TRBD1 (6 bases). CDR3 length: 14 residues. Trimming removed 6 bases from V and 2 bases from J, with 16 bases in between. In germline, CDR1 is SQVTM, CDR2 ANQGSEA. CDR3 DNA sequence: TGCAGCGTGAGGGGAACAGGGACCAACACTGAAGCTTTCTTT. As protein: CSVRGTGTNTEAFF. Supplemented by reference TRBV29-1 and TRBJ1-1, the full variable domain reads SAVISQKPSRDICQRGTSLTIQCQVDSQVTMMFWYRQQPGQSLTLIATANQGSEATYESGFVIDKFPISRPNLTFSTLTVSNMSPEDSSIYLCSVRGTGTNTEAFFGQGTRLTVV.

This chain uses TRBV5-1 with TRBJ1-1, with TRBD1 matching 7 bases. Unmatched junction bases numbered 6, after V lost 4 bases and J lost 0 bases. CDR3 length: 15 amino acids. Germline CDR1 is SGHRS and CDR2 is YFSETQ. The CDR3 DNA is TGCGCCAGCAGCCCCACGGGACAGATGAACACTGAAGCTTTCTTT. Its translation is CASSPTGQMNTEAFF.

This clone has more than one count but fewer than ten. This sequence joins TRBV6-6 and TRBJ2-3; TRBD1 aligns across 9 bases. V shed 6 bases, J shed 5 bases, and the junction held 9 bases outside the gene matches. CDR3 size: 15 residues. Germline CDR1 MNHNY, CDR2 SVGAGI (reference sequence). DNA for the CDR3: TGTGCCAGCAGCAAGAACGGACAGGGGATAGATACGCAGTATTTT. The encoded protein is CASSKNGQGIDTQYF.

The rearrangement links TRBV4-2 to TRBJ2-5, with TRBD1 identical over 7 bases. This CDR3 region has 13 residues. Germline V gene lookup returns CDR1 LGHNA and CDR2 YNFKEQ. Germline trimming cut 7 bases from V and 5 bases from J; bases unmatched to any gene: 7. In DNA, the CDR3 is TGTGCCAGCAAGCAGGGGGAGTCTGAGACCCAGTACTTC. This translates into CASKQGESETQYF.

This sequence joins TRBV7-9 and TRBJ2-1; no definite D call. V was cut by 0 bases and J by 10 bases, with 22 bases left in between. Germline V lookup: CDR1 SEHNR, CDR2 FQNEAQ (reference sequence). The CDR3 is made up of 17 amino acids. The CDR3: CASSLAYDMRPTREQFF. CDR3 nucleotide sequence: TGTGCCAGCAGCTTAGCGTATGATATGCGCCCCACACGGGAGCAGTTCTTC. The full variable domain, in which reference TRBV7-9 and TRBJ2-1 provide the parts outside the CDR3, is DTGVSQNPRHKITKRGQNVTFRCDPISEHNRLYWYRQTLGQGPEFLTYFQNEAQLEKSRLLSDRFSAERPKGSFSTLEIQRTEQGDSAMYLCASSLAYDMRPTREQFFGPGTRLTVL.

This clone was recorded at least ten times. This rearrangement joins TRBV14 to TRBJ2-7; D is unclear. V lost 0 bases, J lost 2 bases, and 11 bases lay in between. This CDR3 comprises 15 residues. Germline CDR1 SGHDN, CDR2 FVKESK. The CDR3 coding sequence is TGTGCCAGCAGCCAAGAAATTGGGGTCACCTACGAGCAGTACTTC. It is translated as CASSQEIGVTYEQYF.

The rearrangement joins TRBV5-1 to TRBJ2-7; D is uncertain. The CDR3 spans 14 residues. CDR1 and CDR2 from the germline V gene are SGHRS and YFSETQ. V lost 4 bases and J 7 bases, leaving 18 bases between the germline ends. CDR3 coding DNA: TGCGCCAGCAGCCCCCTTTTAGTAGATCGGGAGCAGTACTTC. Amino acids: CASSPLLVDREQYF.

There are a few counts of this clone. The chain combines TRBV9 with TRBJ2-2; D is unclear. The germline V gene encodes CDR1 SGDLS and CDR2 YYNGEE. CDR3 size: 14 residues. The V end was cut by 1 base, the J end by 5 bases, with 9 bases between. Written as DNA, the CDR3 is TGTGCCAGCAGCGTACTTCAAGAGACCGGGGAGCTGTTTTTT. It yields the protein CASSVLQETGELFF.

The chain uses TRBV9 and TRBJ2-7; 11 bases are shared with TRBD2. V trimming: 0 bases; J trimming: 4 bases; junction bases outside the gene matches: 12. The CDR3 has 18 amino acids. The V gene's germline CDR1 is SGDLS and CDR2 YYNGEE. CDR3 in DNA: TGTGCCAGCAGCGTAGGTATCAGTGGGCCTAGCGGGAGGTACGAGCAGTACTTC. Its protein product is CASSVGISGPSGRYEQYF.

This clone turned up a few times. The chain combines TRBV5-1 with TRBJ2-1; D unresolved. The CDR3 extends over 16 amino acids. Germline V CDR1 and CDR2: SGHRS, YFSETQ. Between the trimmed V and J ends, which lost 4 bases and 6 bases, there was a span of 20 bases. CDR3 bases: TGCGCCAGCAGCATTCGGGCGAGGCCTGGTCTCAATGAGCAGTTCTTC. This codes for CASSIRARPGLNEQFF. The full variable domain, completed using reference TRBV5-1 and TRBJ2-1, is KAGVTQTPRYLIKTRGQQVTLSCSPISGHRSVSWYQQTPGQGLQFLFEYFSETQRNKGNFPGRFSGRQFSNSRSEMNVSTLELGDSALYLCASSIRARPGLNEQFFGPGTRLTVL.

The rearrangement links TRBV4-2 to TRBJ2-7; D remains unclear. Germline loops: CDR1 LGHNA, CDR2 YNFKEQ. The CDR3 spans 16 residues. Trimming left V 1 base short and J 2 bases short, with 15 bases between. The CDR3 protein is CASSQASRSQAYEQYF. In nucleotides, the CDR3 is TGTGCCAGCAGCCAAGCTAGTAGGTCCCAGGCCTACGAGCAGTACTTC.

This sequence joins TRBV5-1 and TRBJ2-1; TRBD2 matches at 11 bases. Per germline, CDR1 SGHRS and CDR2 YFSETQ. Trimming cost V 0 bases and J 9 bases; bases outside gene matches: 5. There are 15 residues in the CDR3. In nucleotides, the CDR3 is TGCGCCAGCAGCTTGGACCTAGCGGGAGGTATTGAGCAGTTCTTC. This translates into CASSLDLAGGIEQFF. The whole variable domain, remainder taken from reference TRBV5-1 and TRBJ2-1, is KAGVTQTPRYLIKTRGQQVTLSCSPISGHRSVSWYQQTPGQGLQFLFEYFSETQRNKGNFPGRFSGRQFSNSRSEMNVSTLELGDSALYLCASSLDLAGGIEQFFGPGTRLTVL.

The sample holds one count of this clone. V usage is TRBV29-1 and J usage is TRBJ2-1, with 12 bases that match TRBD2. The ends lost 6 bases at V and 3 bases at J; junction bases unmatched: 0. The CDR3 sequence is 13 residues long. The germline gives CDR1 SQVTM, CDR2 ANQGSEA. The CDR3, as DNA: TGCAGCGTGGGACTAGCGGGCTACAATGAGCAGTTCTTC. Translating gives CSVGLAGYNEQFF.

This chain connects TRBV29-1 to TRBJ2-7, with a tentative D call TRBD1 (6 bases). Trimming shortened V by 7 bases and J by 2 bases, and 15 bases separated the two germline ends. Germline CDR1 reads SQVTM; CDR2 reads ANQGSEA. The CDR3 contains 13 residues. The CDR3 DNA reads TGCAGCGCTGCCCGTGGGGGCCCCTACGAGCAGTACTTC. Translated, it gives CSAARGGPYEQYF.

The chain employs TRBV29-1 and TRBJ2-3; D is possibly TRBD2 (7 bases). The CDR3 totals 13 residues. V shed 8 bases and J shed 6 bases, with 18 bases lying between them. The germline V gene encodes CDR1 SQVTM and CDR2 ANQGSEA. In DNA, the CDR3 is TGCAGCCCGAAGGGGGGGAGAGGTGATACGCAGTATTTT. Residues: CSPKGGRGDTQYF.

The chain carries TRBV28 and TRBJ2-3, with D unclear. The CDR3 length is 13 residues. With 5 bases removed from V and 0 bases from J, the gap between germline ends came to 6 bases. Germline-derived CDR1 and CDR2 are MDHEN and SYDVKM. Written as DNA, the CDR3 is TGTGCCAGCAGTCCAGCCAGCACAGATACGCAGTATTTT. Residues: CASSPASTDTQYF.

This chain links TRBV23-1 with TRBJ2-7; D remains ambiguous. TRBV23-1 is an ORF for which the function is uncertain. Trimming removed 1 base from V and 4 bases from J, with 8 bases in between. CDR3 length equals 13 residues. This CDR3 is CASSQLGWYEQYF. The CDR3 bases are TGCGCCAGCAGTCAATTGGGGTGGTACGAGCAGTACTTC.

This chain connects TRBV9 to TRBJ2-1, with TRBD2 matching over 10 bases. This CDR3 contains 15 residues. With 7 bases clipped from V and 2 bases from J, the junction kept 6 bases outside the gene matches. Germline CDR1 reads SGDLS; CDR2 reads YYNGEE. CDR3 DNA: TGTGCCAGCTCAAGCGGGAGGGAAGCCTACAATGAGCAGTTCTTC. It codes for CASSSGREAYNEQFF.